This T cell receptor (beta chain) appears in the sequencing data of a study of shared clonotypes between healthy human individuals (TCRdb year 2020). Regarding the complete study: Three men and two women, aged 18 to 49 years, made up the cohort. For each donor, three plates each were used for CD4 naive and CD4 memory, two plates were used for CD8 naive, and one plate was used for CD8 memory. To increase sequencing depth and limit assay-specific biases, different laboratories used diverse techniques to prepare libraries and sequence TCR repertoires. To estimate repertoire size and how much clonotypes are shared between individuals, the study performed deep sequencing of blood TCR repertoires from a handful of healthy adults. Leukapheresis yielded between about 0.8 and 9.5 billion PBMCs per donor. Broad study findings and their caveats: Based on pairwise subsampling, the degree of clonotype sharing among donors was expected to be affected by sequencing depth. Because the study included a small number of donors, the genetic and exposure-history diversity represented was limited. Sharing across a few donors was observed for approximately 4.6% of naive CD4, over 3% of naive CD8, 2.3% of memory CD4, and around 0.4% of memory CD8 clonotypes. Even with the large sequencing depth, rarefaction of the sorted-subset datasets indicated that sequencing was incomplete. Larger estimated clonotype richness was generally found for naive subsets than for memory subsets. Compared with non-shared clonotypes, the clonotypes found in all four sorted-subset donors had higher generation probabilities. Sampling was restricted to blood, and TCR repertoires in tissue are likely to differ from TCR repertoires in blood.

Donors were healthy HIV-negative adults with no recently reported acute infections or vaccinations. Only Caucasian adults living in Nashville, Tennessee, USA were represented among the donors. Magnetic negative selection was used to enrich CD4+ T cells, after which naive cells were positively selected on CD45RA and the negative fraction became the memory subset. Blood was obtained by leukapheresis, after which PBMCs were separated by Ficoll-Histopaque density gradient centrifugation and cryopreserved in liquid nitrogen vapor phase. Purity and quantity of every magnetically sorted T cell population were checked by analytical flow cytometry. Genomic DNA was isolated from every sorted fraction and measured by UV absorbance on a Nanodrop 2000c. Using the deep immunoSEQ assay, multiplex PCR amplified TCR CDR3 regions from genomic DNA. Genomic DNA extracted from each cell subset was distributed evenly over all wells of several immunoSEQ 96-well plates, and each plate served as one replicate. For sorted subsets, about 0.2 ug genomic DNA, equal to 30,000 to 35,000 T cell genomes, was loaded into each replicate PCR. The purified libraries were quantified using a Qubit 3.0 fluorometer, sized with a Bioanalyzer 2100, and then quantified again using the KAPA Library Quantification kit. A separate single-read 150-cycle Illumina NextSeq 550 flow cell was used to sequence each immunoSEQ 96-well plate. The paper's processing steps were these. Because only junctional sequences without quality scores were contained in the immunoSEQ output, filtering matching that applied to full-length reads could not be performed. To assign V/J genes and CDR3, sequences were annotated using PyIR, a Python wrapper for IgBLAST v1.9, with IMGT germline references. Reads with weak V/J assignments (E-value above 1e-6), missing CDR3, stop codons, out-of-frame junctions, or ambiguous translated residues were removed. A V3J clonotype was defined by an identical inferred V gene, J gene, and CDR3 amino acid sequence. Percentage overlap between repertoires was calculated by dividing the number of shared unique clonotypes by the size of the smaller repertoire. Richness of each repertoire was evaluated using RTK rarefaction, the Chao1 estimator, and Recon v2.1 estimates of unobserved clonotypes. For all TCRbeta clonotypes obtained by the gDNA method from a few donors, generation probabilities were computed with OLGA. The clones in this table, taken by TCRdb from immuneACCESS, are in-frame only. Not every clone is retained; where verified, under half of the shortfall comes from an unresolved V gene, and the cause of the rest is unknown. V and J calls and clone size come straight from that table; D and trimming were deduced from the DNA. A total of some 1.5 million clones appear in this sample, around 97% of them only once. Together, the top ten hold roughly 1.1% of the sample.

Comments on this clone: Its recognized antigen is unknown. One base away there is no much larger clone; base qualities are not given.

Trimming at the junction amounts to 4 bases on V and 6 bases on J, and the germline ends lie 12 bases apart. The germline V gene specifies SQVTM as CDR1 and ANQGSEA as CDR2. The CDR3 runs 13 amino acids, cysteine and phenylalanine included. The retained sequence is limited to the CDR3, 39 bases, with the frame set at the first base. The V and J genes are TRBV29-1 and TRBJ2-2; the D gene is unclear. The receptor comes from a man younger than 40 in good health. Sequenced input: naive CD4+ T cells sorted from blood. Sample cell subset or site, as interpreted from the label and publication: CD45RA+ positively selected. CDR3 loop: CSVVGFIPGELFF. Here is the DNA: TGCAGCGTTGTTGGGTTTATACCCGGGGAGCTGTTTTTT.